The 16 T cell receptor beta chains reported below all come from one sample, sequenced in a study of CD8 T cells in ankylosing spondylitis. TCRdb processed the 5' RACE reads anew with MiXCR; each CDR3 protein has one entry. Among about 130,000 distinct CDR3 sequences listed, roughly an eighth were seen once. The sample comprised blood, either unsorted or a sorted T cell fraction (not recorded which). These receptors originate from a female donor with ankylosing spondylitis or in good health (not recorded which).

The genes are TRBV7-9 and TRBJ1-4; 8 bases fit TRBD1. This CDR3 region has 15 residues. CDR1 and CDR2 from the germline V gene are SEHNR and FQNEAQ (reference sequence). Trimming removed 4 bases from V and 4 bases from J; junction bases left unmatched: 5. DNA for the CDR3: TGTGCCAGCAGCTCTACGGGACAGGTTAATGAAAAACTGTTTTTT. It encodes CASSSTGQVNEKLFF.

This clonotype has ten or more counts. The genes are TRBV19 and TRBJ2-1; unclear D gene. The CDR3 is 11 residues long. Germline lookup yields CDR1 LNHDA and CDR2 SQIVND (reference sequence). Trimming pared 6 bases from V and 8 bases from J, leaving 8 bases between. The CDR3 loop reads CASSRNHEQFF. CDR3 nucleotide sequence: TGTGCCAGTAGCCGTAATCATGAGCAGTTCTTC.

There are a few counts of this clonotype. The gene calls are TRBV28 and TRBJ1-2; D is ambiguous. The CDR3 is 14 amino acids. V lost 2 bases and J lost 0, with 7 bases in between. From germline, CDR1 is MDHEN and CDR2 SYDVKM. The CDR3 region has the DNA TGTGCCAGCAGTTTAAATACCCCTAACTATGGCTACACCTTC. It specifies CASSLNTPNYGYTF.

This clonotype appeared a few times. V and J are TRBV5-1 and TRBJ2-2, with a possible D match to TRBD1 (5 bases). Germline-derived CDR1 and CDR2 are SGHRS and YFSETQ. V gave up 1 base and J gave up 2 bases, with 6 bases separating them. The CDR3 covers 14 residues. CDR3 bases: TGCGCCAGCAGCTTGAGGGGAAACACCGGGGAGCTGTTTTTT. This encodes CASSLRGNTGELFF.

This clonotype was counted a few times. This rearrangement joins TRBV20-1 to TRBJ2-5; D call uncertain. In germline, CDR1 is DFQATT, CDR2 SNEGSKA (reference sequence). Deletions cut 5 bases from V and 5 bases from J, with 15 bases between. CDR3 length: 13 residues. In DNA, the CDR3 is TGCAGTGCTGGCGGCGCAGCAGCGGAGACCCAGTACTTC. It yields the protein CSAGGAAAETQYF.

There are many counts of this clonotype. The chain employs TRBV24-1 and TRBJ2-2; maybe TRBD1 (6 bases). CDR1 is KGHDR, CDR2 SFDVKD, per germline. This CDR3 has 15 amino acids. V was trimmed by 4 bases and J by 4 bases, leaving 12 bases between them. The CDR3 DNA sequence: TGTGCCACCAGTGACACAGGGTCGGGCACCGGGGAGCTGTTTTTT. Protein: CATSDTGSGTGELFF.

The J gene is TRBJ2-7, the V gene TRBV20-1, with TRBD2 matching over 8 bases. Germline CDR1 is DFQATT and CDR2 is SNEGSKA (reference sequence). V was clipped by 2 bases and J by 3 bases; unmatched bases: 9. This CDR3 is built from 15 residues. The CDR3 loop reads CSARNRAGAFYEQYF. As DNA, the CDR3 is TGCAGTGCTAGAAATAGAGCGGGGGCTTTCTACGAGCAGTACTTC.

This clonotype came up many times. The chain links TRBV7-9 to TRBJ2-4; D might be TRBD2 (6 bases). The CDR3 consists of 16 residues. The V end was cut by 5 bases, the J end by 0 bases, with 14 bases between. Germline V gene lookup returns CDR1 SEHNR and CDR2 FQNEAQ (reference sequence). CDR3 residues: CASSPGGVLAKNIQYF. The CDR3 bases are TGTGCCAGCAGCCCCGGCGGGGTTCTAGCCAAAAACATTCAGTACTTC.

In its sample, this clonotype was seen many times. As DNA, the CDR3 is TGTGCCAGCAACTTCAGGGGACTAGCGACGTTCGCGAACACCGGGGAGCTGTTTTTT. It encodes CASNFRGLATFANTGELFF. This chain joins TRBV12-3 or TRBV12-4 and TRBJ2-2; 10 nucleotides agree with TRBD2. The ends lost 7 bases at V and 0 bases at J; junction bases unmatched: 14. The CDR3 is made up of 19 amino acids.

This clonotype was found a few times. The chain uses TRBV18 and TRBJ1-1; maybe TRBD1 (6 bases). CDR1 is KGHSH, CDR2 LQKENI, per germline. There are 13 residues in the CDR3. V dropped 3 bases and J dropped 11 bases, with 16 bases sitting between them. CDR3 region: CASSPGSGDRAFF. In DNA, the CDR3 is TGTGCCAGCTCACCGGGATCAGGGGATAGGGCTTTCTTT.

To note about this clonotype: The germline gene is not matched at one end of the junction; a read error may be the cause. The CDR3 nucleotides are TGTGTCAGCAGCCCAATTAAGGGACAGGAGAATGGCTACACCTTC. It yields the protein CVSSPIKGQENGYTF. The chain has TRBV7-8 and TRBJ1-2; 8 positions agree with TRBD1. Per germline, CDR1 SGHVS and CDR2 FQNEAQ. The CDR3 totals 15 residues.

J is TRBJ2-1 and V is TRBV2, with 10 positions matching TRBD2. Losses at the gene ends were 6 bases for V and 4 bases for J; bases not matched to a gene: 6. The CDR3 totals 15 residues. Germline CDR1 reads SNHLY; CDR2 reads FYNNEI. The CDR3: CASRGLAALYNEQFF. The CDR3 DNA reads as TGTGCCAGCAGAGGACTAGCGGCTTTGTACAATGAGCAGTTCTTC.

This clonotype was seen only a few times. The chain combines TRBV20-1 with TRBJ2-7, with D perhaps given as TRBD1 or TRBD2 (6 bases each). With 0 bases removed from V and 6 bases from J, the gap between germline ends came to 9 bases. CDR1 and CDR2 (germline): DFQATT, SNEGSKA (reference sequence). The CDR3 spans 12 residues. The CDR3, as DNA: TGCAGTGCTAGAGATGGGGGGCCCGAGCAGTACTTC. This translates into CSARDGGPEQYF.

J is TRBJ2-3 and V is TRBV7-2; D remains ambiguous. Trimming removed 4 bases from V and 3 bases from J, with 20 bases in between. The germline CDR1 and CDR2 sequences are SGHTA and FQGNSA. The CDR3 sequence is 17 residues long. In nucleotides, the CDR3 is TGTGCCAGCAGCTCTCAAGTTGGAGTACGTGGAACAGATACGCAGTATTTT. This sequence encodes CASSSQVGVRGTDTQYF.

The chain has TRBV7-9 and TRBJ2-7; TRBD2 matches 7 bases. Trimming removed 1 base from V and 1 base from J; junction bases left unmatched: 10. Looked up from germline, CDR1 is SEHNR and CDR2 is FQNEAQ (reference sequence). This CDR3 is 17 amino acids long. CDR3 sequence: CASSLGGRAESSYEQYF. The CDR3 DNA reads TGTGCCAGCAGCTTAGGGGGGAGGGCCGAGAGTTCCTACGAGCAGTACTTC.

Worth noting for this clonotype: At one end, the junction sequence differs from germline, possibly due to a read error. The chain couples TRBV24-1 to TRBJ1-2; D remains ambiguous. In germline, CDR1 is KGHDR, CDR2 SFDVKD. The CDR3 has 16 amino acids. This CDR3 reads CAISDSTAPTGDGYTF. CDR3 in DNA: TGTGCCATCAGTGATTCAACTGCCCCTACGGGTGATGGCTACACCTTC.